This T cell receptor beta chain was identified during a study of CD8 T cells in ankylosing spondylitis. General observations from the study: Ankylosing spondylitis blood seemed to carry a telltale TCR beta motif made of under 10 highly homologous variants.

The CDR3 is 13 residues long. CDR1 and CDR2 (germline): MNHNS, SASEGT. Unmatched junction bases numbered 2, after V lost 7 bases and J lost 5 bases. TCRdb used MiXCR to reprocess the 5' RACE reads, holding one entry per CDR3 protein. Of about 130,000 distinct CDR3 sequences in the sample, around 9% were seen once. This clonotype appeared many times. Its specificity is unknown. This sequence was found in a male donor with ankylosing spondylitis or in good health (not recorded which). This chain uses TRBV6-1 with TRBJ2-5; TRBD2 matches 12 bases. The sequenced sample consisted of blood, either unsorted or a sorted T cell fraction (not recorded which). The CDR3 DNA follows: TGTGCCAGCACGACTAGCGGGGGTGAGACCCAGTACTTC. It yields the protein CASTTSGGETQYF.